What follows are 25 T cell receptor beta chains derived from one specimen sequenced in a study of blood T cell repertoires in COVID-19. Clones were sequenced by immunoSEQ multiplex PCR, and TCRdb holds only the in-frame ones, with some missing. The sample has roughly 400,000 clones; 88% are singletons. Sequenced: PBMCs or T cells enriched from blood (not recorded which). These receptor sequences come from a woman aged 18-29 years who had been exposed to COVID-19.

This clone has only a few counts. The CDR3 region is CAISERGWDTGELFF. DNA for the CDR3: TGTGCCATCAGTGAGCGGGGGTGGGACACCGGGGAGCTGTTTTTT. V gene TRBV10-3 combines with J gene TRBJ2-2; tentatively, D is TRBD2 (6 bases). V lost 2 bases, J lost 3 bases, and 10 bases lay in between. This CDR3 has 15 residues. The germline V gene encodes CDR1 ENHRY and CDR2 SYGVKD.

V is TRBV9 and J is TRBJ1-1; 9 bases are shared with TRBD1. Per the germline V gene, CDR1 is SGDLS and CDR2 is YYNGEE. The CDR3 runs 15 residues. V lost 3 bases and J lost 5; bases outside the gene matches: 8. The CDR3 DNA follows: TGTGCCAGCAGCGCGGGAACAGGGGGCGGGACTGAAGCTTTCTTT. Its protein is CASSAGTGGGTEAFF.

This clone was found a few times. CDR3 sequence (DNA): TGTGCCAGCAGTCGGTCAGGGGTGGGCAATCAGCCCCAGCATTTT. It codes for CASSRSGVGNQPQHF. V gene TRBV6-5 combines with J gene TRBJ1-5; tentative D call: TRBD1 (6 bases). Trimming removed 5 bases at V and 2 bases at J, with 13 bases between. This CDR3 is 15 amino acids long. Germline CDR1 and CDR2: MNHEY and SVGAGI.

The chain joins TRBV11-3 to TRBJ2-3; TRBD2 agrees at 8 bases. The germline V gene has CDR1 SGHNT and CDR2 YENEEA. V gave up 5 bases and J gave up 4 bases; unmatched junction bases: 5. CDR3 length: 14 residues. CDR3 nucleotide sequence: TGTGCCAGCAGCCCCCACGGGAGGGCAGATACGCAGTATTTT. This gives the protein CASSPHGRADTQYF.

The V call is TRBV18, the J call TRBJ1-4, with D tentatively TRBD1 (6 bases). This CDR3 spans 16 amino acids. With 5 bases removed from V and 1 base from J, the gap between germline ends came to 14 bases. Germline V gene sequence: CDR1 KGHSH, CDR2 LQKENI. The CDR3 protein is CASSSQTGQTNEKLFF. The CDR3 bases are TGTGCCAGCTCATCCCAAACAGGGCAAACTAATGAAAAACTGTTTTTT.

This chain links TRBV3-1 (or the pseudogene TRBV3-2) with TRBJ2-7; D unresolved. The germline CDR1 and CDR2 sequences are LGHDT and YNNKEL (reference sequence). Deletions cut 4 bases from V and 3 bases from J, with 10 bases between. The CDR3 is 13 residues long. Written as DNA, the CDR3 is TGTGCCAGCAGCCCGAACAGAGTCTACGAGCAGTACTTC. Its translation: CASSPNRVYEQYF.

The chain couples TRBV21-1 to TRBJ2-2; TRBD2 is the table's D call and was not checked against the DNA. TRBV21-1 is designated a pseudogene. This CDR3 is 15 amino acids long. This CDR3 reads CASSKEEGNTGELFF. CDR3 in DNA: TGTGCCAGCAGCAAAGAGGAGGGGAACACCGGGGAGCTGTTTTTT.

A word on this clone: Other DNA sequences from this sample encode an identical CDR3 as well. The chain is built from TRBV6-5 and TRBJ2-7; 9 bases fit TRBD1. Germline V lookup: CDR1 MNHEY, CDR2 SVGAGI. The junction had 2 bases not matched to a gene; V was cut back by 5 bases and J by 0 bases. The CDR3 sequence is 14 residues long. CDR3 in DNA: TGTGCCAGCAGTCCGGGACAGGGCTCCTACGAGCAGTACTTC. This codes for CASSPGQGSYEQYF.

The V call is TRBV5-4, the J call TRBJ2-7, with D perhaps TRBD1 (6 bases). This CDR3 contains 13 residues. Trimming stripped 0 bases from V and 6 bases from J, with 10 bases between. The germline CDR1 and CDR2 sequences are SGHNT and YYREEE (reference sequence). The CDR3 DNA reads as TGTGCCAGCAGCTTGGGGGGGCAGGGCGAGCAGTACTTC. This codes for CASSLGGQGEQYF.

The genes are TRBV6-1 and TRBJ2-3; 13 nucleotides align to TRBD2. Germline assignment: CDR1 MNHNS and CDR2 SASEGT. V gave up 3 bases and J gave up 5 bases; unmatched junction bases: 5. The CDR3 has 16 residues. The CDR3 DNA reads as TGTGCCAGCAGTGATGGACTAGCGGGAGCGAGAGATACGCAGTATTTT. It encodes CASSDGLAGARDTQYF.

V is TRBV18 and J is TRBJ2-1; 8 bases map to TRBD1. The CDR3 extends over 17 amino acids. Unmatched junction bases numbered 7, after V lost 3 bases and J lost 0 bases. Germline values: CDR1 KGHSH, CDR2 LQKENI. The CDR3 coding sequence is TGTGCCAGCTCACCTAGGGACAGGAGCCTCTCCTACAATGAGCAGTTCTTC. Translated: CASSPRDRSLSYNEQFF.

The V and J genes are TRBV3-1 (or the pseudogene TRBV3-2) and TRBJ1-1; the D gene is possibly TRBD1 (5 bases). This CDR3 comprises 13 residues. CDR1 and CDR2 (germline): LGHDT, YNNKEL (reference sequence). With 3 bases removed from V and 5 bases from J, the gap between germline ends came to 10 bases. CDR3 DNA: TGTGCCAGCAGCCAGCGGGGCGGGACTGAAGCTTTCTTT. Translated, it gives CASSQRGGTEAFF.

The chain combines TRBV6-4 with TRBJ2-1, with a weak D call TRBD1 (6 bases). The CDR3 contains 15 residues. V was clipped by 2 bases and J by 4 bases, with 12 bases between them. In germline, CDR1 is MRHNA, CDR2 SNTAGT. This CDR3 reads CASSDRGSRYNEQFF. The CDR3 nucleotides read TGTGCCAGCAGTGACAGGGGGAGTCGGTACAATGAGCAGTTCTTC.

The chain has TRBV7-2 and TRBJ2-7, with a tentative D call TRBD1 (5 bases). The V and J ends lost 4 bases and 2 bases respectively, with 9 bases between them. The CDR3 is made up of 13 amino acids. The germline V gene encodes CDR1 SGHTA and CDR2 FQGNSA. The CDR3 DNA is TGTGCCAGCAGCTCTCAGGGCCCCTACGAGCAGTACTTC. This translates into CASSSQGPYEQYF.

The V gene is TRBV28, the J gene TRBJ1-1, with 7 bases lining up with TRBD1. Losses at the gene ends were 11 bases for V and 0 bases for J; bases not matched to a gene: 6. This CDR3 region has 13 residues. Looked up from germline, CDR1 is MDHEN and CDR2 is SYDVKM. The CDR3 is CAAWGQMNTEAFF. The CDR3 DNA reads as TGTGCCGCCTGGGGACAGATGAACACTGAAGCTTTCTTT.

This clone was observed once. The chain recombines TRBV27 with TRBJ2-1, with no clear D. V lost 5 bases and J lost 7, with 15 bases in between. CDR3 length: 14 amino acids. Per germline, CDR1 MNHEY and CDR2 SMNVEV (reference sequence). The CDR3 nucleotides are TGTGCCAGCAGTCCCACCCCTAGTGATAATGAGCAGTTCTTC. Translated, it gives CASSPTPSDNEQFF.

This clone is a singleton in its sample. The chain links TRBV6-5 to TRBJ2-7; a weak D match, TRBD2 (6 bases). Deletions cut 6 bases from V and 8 bases from J, with 14 bases between. The CDR3 extends over 12 amino acids. The germline gives CDR1 MNHEY, CDR2 SVGAGI. The CDR3 reads CASRQAGGQQYF. In DNA, the CDR3 is TGTGCCAGCAGACAAGCCGGGGGTCAGCAGTACTTC.

The V and J genes are TRBV7-8 and TRBJ2-1; possibly TRBD2 for D (5 bases). The germline V and J ends were trimmed by 8 bases and 2 bases, with 16 bases remaining between them. The CDR3 consists of 15 residues. The V gene's germline CDR1 is SGHVS and CDR2 FQNEAQ. For the CDR3, the DNA is TGTGCCAGCCTTGTGGCGGGTGGGACCTACAATGAGCAGTTCTTC. Its translation is CASLVAGGTYNEQFF. The complete variable domain, with remaining parts taken from reference TRBV7-8 and TRBJ2-1, reads GAGVSQSPRYKVAKRGQDVALRCDPISGHVSLFWYQQALGQGPEFLTYFQNEAQLDKSGLPSDRFFAERPEGSVSTLKIQRTQQEDSAVYLCASLVAGGTYNEQFFGPGTRLTVL.

The chain couples TRBV4-3 to TRBJ2-6; TRBD1 aligns across 7 bases. V was pared by 4 bases and J by 1 base, with 10 bases of the junction left unmatched. The CDR3 is 18 residues long. Germline values: CDR1 LGHNA, CDR2 YSLEER. CDR3 coding DNA: TGCGCCAGCAGCCCCGGAAGGGGGCAGTGGTCTGGGGCCAACGTCCTGACTTTC. It translates to CASSPGRGQWSGANVLTF.

The V call is TRBV6-5, the J call TRBJ1-2, with a tentative D call TRBD1 (6 bases). Germline loops: CDR1 MNHEY, CDR2 SVGAGI. This CDR3 spans 14 amino acids. V dropped 0 bases and J dropped 8 bases, with 13 bases sitting between them. The CDR3 DNA follows: TGTGCCAGCAGTTACTCGGGCAGGGGTTTAGGCTACACCTTC. Residues: CASSYSGRGLGYTF.

The chain carries TRBV3-1 (or the pseudogene TRBV3-2) and TRBJ2-2; 7 nucleotides align to TRBD2. The J segment lost 1 base and the V segment lost 4 bases, leaving 27 bases of the junction unmatched. The length of the CDR3 is 23 residues. Germline V lookup: CDR1 LGHDT, CDR2 YNNKEL (reference sequence). DNA for the CDR3: TGTGCCAGCAGCCCGGGGGGTGGTTGGCAGGGCGGGCCTCGCGGGAGGAACACCGGGGAGCTGTTTTTT. Its translation is CASSPGGGWQGGPRGRNTGELFF.

This CDR3 reads CASSIERIVSHQPQHF. The CDR3 DNA sequence: TGTGCCAGTAGTATAGAACGTATCGTGAGTCATCAGCCCCAGCATTTT. The V gene is TRBV19, the J gene TRBJ1-5, with D uncertain. The CDR3 totals 16 residues. Germline V gene sequence: CDR1 LNHDA, CDR2 SQIVND (reference sequence). V was cut by 0 bases and J by 5 bases, with 14 bases left in between.

This clone was seen a few times. The chain employs TRBV28 and TRBJ1-3, with D perhaps TRBD1 (5 bases). Trimming left V 8 bases short and J 4 bases short, with 9 bases between. The CDR3 is 12 residues long. Germline V gives CDR1 MDHEN, CDR2 SYDVKM. DNA of the CDR3: TGTGCCAGCCAGGGCGGAGGAAACACCATATATTTT. This gives the protein CASQGGGNTIYF.

This sequence joins TRBV27 and TRBJ2-1, with 8 bases matching TRBD1. The junction had 9 bases not matched to a gene; V was cut back by 5 bases and J by 6 bases. CDR3 length equals 15 residues. CDR1 is MNHEY, CDR2 SMNVEV, per germline (reference sequence). The DNA of the CDR3 is TGTGCCAGCAGTGCCGCAGGACAGGGTCTCAATGAGCAGTTCTTC. This sequence encodes CASSAAGQGLNEQFF.

The chain couples TRBV11-2 to TRBJ2-3; 10 nucleotides match TRBD2. Losses at the gene ends were 4 bases for V and 2 bases for J; bases not matched to a gene: 6. CDR3 length: 16 residues. Germline CDR1 SGHAT, CDR2 FQNNGV. The CDR3 protein is CASSSTSGEYTDTQYF. CDR3 in DNA: TGTGCCAGCAGCTCTACTAGCGGGGAGTACACAGATACGCAGTATTTT.